This T cell receptor (beta chain) was obtained from a study of T cell repertoires and HLA-DP antigens. About the research overall: Average DNA input: around 220 ng for CD137+CD4+ sorts, 950 to 1,500 ng pre-culture. Study-wide findings and caveats: Previously undetected clones averaged approximately 35% and 51% against the two alleles respectively.

Amplification used primers for 54 TRBV and 13 TRBJ segments. Generated by immunoSEQ multiplex PCR, the TCRdb table keeps only in-frame clones and is missing some. The data show around 110,000 clones, 92% seen once. V was cut by 6 bases and J by 7 bases, with 13 bases left in between. The CDR3 runs to 14 residues. Germline values: CDR1 SNHLY, CDR2 FYNNEI. As concerns this clone: Its antigen is unidentified.

The sequence derives from a woman younger than 30 in good health and CMV-seronegative. The sequenced material came from CD4+ T cells from PBMCs. The J gene is TRBJ1-6, the V gene TRBV2; tentatively, D is TRBD1 (6 bases). The CDR3 protein is CASRGGHFNSPLHF. The DNA for the CDR3 is TGTGCCAGCAGGGGGGGACATTTCAATTCACCCCTCCACTTT.